The 11 T cell receptor beta chains reported below all come from one sample, sequenced in a study of T cells in Graves' hyperthyroidism and ophthalmopathy. Template material for amplifying TCR beta CDR3 regions consisted of RNA transcripts. HTBI primers were used for first-round RT-PCR of the TCR CDR3. One entry per CDR3 protein results from TCRdb running MiXCR on the multiplex PCR reads. The sample yields around 420,000 distinct CDR3 sequences, roughly an eighth seen once. Sequencing used blood. The receptors derive from a woman under 30 with Graves' hyperthyroidism.

At least ten counts were recorded for this clonotype. The chain joins TRBV3-1 to TRBJ2-7, with D hard to call. Trimming shortened V by 4 bases and J by 3 bases, and 13 bases separated the two germline ends. Germline V gene data show CDR1 as LGHDT and CDR2 as YNNKEL (reference sequence). The CDR3 totals 14 residues. The CDR3: CASSRLSRHYEQYF. The CDR3 region has the DNA TGTGCCAGCAGCCGGTTGTCGAGGCACTACGAGCAGTACTTC.

This clonotype showed up just a few times. The chain joins TRBV3-1 to TRBJ2-7; TRBD2 matches at 10 bases. This CDR3 contains 17 residues. J gave up 3 bases and V 0 bases, and 8 bases lay outside the gene matches. The germline CDR1 and CDR2 sequences are LGHDT and YNNKEL (reference sequence). This CDR3 is CASSQDGAGGPYYEQYF. CDR3 nucleotide sequence: TGTGCCAGCAGCCAAGATGGAGCGGGAGGGCCGTACTACGAGCAGTACTTC.

In its sample, this clonotype was seen once. The rearrangement links TRBV12-3 or TRBV12-4 to TRBJ2-3, with D tentatively TRBD2 (5 bases). The CDR3 has 14 amino acids. V shed 8 bases and J shed 2 bases, with 14 bases lying between them. CDR3 nucleotides: TGTGCCAGCGCCCATCGGAGGATCACAGATACGCAGTATTTT. Translation gives CASAHRRITDTQYF.

This clonotype was counted at least ten times. The J gene is TRBJ2-2, the V gene TRBV6-6; D unclear. V was trimmed by 2 bases and J by 7 bases, leaving 8 bases between them. This CDR3 comprises 13 residues. Germline V gene data show CDR1 as MNHNY and CDR2 as SVGAGI (reference sequence). In nucleotides, the CDR3 is TGTGCCAGCAGTTACCTCAAAAACGGGGAGCTGTTTTTT. Translated: CASSYLKNGELFF.

This clonotype was found a few times. The rearrangement links TRBV9 to TRBJ2-1; tentative D call: TRBD1 (6 bases). The CDR3 extends over 11 amino acids. Germline V lookup: CDR1 SGDLS, CDR2 YYNGEE. With 3 bases removed from V and 12 bases from J, the gap between germline ends came to 10 bases. Written as DNA, the CDR3 is TGTGCCAGCAGCGCCGTGACAGGGCAGTTCTTC. Translation gives CASSAVTGQFF.

The chain recombines TRBV11-2 with TRBJ2-4; maybe TRBD1 (7 bases). V shed 8 bases and J shed 4 bases, with 18 bases lying between them. The germline CDR1 and CDR2 sequences are SGHAT and FQNNGV. This CDR3 spans 15 amino acids. The CDR3 loop is CASGPRRGQKNIQYF. For the CDR3, the DNA is TGTGCCAGCGGCCCCAGGAGGGGGCAAAAAAACATTCAGTACTTC.

This clonotype was seen many times. This sequence joins TRBV7-8 and TRBJ2-1; 8 bases align to TRBD2. The ends lost 5 bases at V and 0 bases at J; junction bases unmatched: 6. The CDR3 sequence is 16 residues long. CDR1 and CDR2 from the germline V gene are SGHVS and FQNEAQ. The chain's CDR3 is CASSRKSGSSYNEQFF. The CDR3 nucleotides are TGTGCCAGCAGCCGGAAGAGCGGGAGCTCCTACAATGAGCAGTTCTTC.

This chain joins TRBV5-1 and TRBJ2-1, with D perhaps TRBD1 or TRBD2 (5 bases each). Trimming cost V 2 bases and J 0 bases, with 27 bases left between them. CDR3 length: 21 residues. Germline loops: CDR1 SGHRS, CDR2 YFSETQ. The CDR3 sequence is CASSLQFPGPSIFSSYNEQFF. CDR3 nucleotides: TGCGCCAGCAGCTTACAATTCCCGGGACCGTCGATTTTCAGCTCCTACAATGAGCAGTTCTTC.

The V gene is TRBV5-1, the J gene TRBJ2-2, with D possibly matching TRBD1 (6 bases). Trimming removed 5 bases from V and 6 bases from J, with 20 bases in between. CDR1 SGHRS and CDR2 YFSETQ come from the germline V gene. CDR3 length equals 16 residues. The CDR3 spells CASSYGLFPGAGELFF. The CDR3, as DNA: TGCGCCAGCAGTTACGGACTTTTCCCAGGGGCCGGGGAGCTGTTTTTT.

A remark on this clonotype: A read error may be the cause here, since a much bigger clone is one base away. V and J are TRBV30 and TRBJ1-5; D ambiguous. The CDR3 extends over 14 amino acids. Germline V gene data show CDR1 as GTSNPN and CDR2 as SVGIG (reference sequence). CDR3 in amino acids: CAWGVGLPNQPQHF. In nucleotides, the CDR3 is TGTGCCTGGGGTGTAGGGCTGCCAAATCAGCCCCAGCATTTT.

This clonotype was seen many times. This chain joins TRBV20-1 and TRBJ1-6; D gene uncertain. The CDR3 is 14 amino acids. The V gene's germline CDR1 is DFQATT and CDR2 SNEGSKA (reference sequence). V gave up 0 bases and J gave up 7 bases, with 10 bases separating them. CDR3 DNA sequence: TGCAGTGCTAGAGATCTCGGCGGAAATTCACCCCTCCACTTT. Its translation: CSARDLGGNSPLHF.